This TCR beta chain was documented in a study of beta chain features in type 1 diabetes. Whole-study results and caveats: A PCR bias possibly favoring shorter templates would apply equally to patients and controls.

As every portion of the isolated RNA was reverse transcribed, the sequencing read expressed TCRB transcripts. The average read count of naive, central memory and regulatory T cell samples was 3 million to 4 million. Assay: immunoSEQ multiplex PCR; the TCRdb copy retains only in-frame clones and omits some. The sample holds 140,000 or so clones, 9% to 9.5% seen once. With respect to this clone: Its antigen is unidentified.

The CDR3 sequence is 14 residues long. V shed 1 base and J shed 2 bases, with 7 bases lying between them. In germline, CDR1 is SGHRS, CDR2 YFSETQ. Around 0.12 L of blood, on average, came from one heparinised draw per donor. Purity exceeding 98% was reached by all sorted populations. This receptor was identified in a man younger than 35 in good health. The sample was central memory CD4+ T cells from blood. The chain combines TRBV5-1 with TRBJ2-1; TRBD1 might be the D (6 bases). In nucleotides, the CDR3 is TGCGCCAGCAGCTTGACAGGGCCCTACAATGAGCAGTTCTTC. This translates into CASSLTGPYNEQFF. The whole variable domain, remainder taken from reference TRBV5-1 and TRBJ2-1, is KAGVTQTPRYLIKTRGQQVTLSCSPISGHRSVSWYQQTPGQGLQFLFEYFSETQRNKGNFPGRFSGRQFSNSRSEMNVSTLELGDSALYLCASSLTGPYNEQFFGPGTRLTVL.